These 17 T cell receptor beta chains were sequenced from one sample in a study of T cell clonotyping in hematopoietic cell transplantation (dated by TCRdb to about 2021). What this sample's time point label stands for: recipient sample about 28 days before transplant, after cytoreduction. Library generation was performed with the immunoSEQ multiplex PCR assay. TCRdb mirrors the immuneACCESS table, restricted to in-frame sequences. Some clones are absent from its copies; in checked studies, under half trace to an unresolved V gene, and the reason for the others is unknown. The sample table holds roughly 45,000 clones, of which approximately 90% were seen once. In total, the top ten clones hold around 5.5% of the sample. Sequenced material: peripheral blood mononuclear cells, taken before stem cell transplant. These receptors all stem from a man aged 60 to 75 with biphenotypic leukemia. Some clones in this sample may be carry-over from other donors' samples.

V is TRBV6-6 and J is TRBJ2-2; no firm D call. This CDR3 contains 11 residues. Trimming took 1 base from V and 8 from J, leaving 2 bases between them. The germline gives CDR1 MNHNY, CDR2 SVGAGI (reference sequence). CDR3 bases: TGTGCCAGCAGTTACTATGGGGAGCTGTTTTTT. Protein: CASSYYGELFF.

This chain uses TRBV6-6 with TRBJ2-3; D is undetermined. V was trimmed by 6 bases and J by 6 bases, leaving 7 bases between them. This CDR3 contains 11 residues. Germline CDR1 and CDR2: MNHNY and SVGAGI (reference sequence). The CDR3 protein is CASSPLDTQYF. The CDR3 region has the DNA TGTGCCAGCAGCCCCCTTGATACGCAGTATTTT.

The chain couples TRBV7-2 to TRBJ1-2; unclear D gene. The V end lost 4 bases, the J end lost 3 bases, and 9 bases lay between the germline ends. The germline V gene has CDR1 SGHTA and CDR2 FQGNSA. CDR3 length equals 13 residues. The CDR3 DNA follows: TGTGCCAGCAGCTCGCAGGCCGACTATGGCTACACCTTC. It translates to CASSSQADYGYTF.

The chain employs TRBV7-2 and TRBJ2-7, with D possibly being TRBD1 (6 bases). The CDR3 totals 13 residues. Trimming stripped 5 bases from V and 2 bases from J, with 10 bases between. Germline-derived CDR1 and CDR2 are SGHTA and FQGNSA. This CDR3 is CASSLDSTYEQYF. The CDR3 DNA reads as TGTGCCAGCAGCCTGGACAGTACCTACGAGCAGTACTTC. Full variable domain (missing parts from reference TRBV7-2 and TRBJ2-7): GAGVSQSPSNKVTEKGKDVELRCDPISGHTALYWYRQSLGQGLEFLIYFQGNSAPDKSGLPSDRFSAERTGGSVSTLTIQRTQQEDSAVYLCASSLDSTYEQYFGPGTRLTVT.

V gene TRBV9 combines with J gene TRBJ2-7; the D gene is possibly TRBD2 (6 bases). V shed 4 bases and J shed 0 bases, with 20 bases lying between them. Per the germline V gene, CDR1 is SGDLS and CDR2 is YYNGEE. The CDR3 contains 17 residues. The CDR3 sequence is CASSLNPTGSGSYEQYF. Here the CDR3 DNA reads TGTGCCAGCAGCCTAAACCCCACCGGGAGTGGCTCCTACGAGCAGTACTTC.

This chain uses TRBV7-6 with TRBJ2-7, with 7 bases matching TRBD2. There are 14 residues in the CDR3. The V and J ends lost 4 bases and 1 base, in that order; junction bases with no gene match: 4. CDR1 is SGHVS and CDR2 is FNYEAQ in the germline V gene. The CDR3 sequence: CASSWGGRSYEQYF. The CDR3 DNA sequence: TGTGCCAGCAGCTGGGGGGGTCGTTCCTACGAGCAGTACTTC.

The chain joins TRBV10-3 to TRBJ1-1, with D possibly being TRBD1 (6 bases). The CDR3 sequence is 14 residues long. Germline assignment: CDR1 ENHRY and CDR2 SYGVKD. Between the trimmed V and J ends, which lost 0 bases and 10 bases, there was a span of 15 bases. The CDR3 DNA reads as TGTGCCATCAGTGAGTCGGGTCTCGGAGGGGGAGCTTTCTTT. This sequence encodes CAISESGLGGGAFF.

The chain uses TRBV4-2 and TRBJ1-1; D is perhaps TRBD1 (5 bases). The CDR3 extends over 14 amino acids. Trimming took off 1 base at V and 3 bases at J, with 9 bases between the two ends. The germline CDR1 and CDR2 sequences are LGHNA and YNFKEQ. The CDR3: CASSQGGYDTEAFF. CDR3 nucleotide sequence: TGTGCCAGCAGCCAAGGGGGGTATGACACTGAAGCTTTCTTT.

CDR3 nucleotides: TGTGCCAGCAGCTTTGAGGATGAAAAACTGTTTTTT. Protein product: CASSFEDEKLFF. This chain uses TRBV5-6 with TRBJ1-4; D call uncertain. CDR1 is SGHDT, CDR2 YYEEEE, per germline. The CDR3 extends over 12 amino acids. The V gene lost 2 bases and the J gene lost 6 bases, with 5 bases spanning the gap.

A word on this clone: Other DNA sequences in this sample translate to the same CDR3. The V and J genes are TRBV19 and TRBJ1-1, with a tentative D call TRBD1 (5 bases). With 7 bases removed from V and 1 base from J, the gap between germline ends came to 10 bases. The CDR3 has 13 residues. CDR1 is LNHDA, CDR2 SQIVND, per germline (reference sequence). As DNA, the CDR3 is TGTGCCAGTACGCTGACAGCGAACACTGAAGCTTTCTTT. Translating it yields CASTLTANTEAFF.

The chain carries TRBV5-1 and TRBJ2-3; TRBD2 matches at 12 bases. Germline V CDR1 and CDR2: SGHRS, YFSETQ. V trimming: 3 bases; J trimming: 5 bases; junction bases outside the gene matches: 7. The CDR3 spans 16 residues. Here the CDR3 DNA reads TGCGCCAGCAGCTCGACTAGCGGGAGAGCGATAGATACGCAGTATTTT. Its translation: CASSSTSGRAIDTQYF.

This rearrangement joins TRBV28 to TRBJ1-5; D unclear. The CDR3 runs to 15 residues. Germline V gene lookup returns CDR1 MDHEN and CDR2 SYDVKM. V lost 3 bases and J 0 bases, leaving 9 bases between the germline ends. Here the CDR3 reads CASSLVAPSNQPQHF. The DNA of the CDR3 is TGTGCCAGCAGTTTGGTAGCTCCTAGCAATCAGCCCCAGCATTTT.

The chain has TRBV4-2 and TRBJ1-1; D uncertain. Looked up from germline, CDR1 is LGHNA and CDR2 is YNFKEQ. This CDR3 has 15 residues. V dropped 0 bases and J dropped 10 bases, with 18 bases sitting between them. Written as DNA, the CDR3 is TGTGCCAGCAGCCAAGACCTGACCGGGGAGGAGGGAGCTTTCTTT. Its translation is CASSQDLTGEEGAFF.

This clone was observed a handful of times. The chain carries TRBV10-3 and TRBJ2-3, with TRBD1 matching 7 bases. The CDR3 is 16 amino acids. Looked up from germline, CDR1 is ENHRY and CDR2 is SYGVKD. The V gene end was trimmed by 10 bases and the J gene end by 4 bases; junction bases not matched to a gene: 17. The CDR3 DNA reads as TGTGCCACCCGAGATCCCACAGGGGTGGGAGCAGATACGCAGTATTTT. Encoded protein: CATRDPTGVGADTQYF.

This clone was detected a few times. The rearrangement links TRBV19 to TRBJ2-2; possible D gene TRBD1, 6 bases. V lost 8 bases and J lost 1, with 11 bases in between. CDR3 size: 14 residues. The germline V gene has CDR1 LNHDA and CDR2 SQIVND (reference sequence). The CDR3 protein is CASLNRVNTGELFF. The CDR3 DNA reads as TGTGCCAGTCTCAACAGGGTGAACACCGGGGAGCTGTTTTTT.

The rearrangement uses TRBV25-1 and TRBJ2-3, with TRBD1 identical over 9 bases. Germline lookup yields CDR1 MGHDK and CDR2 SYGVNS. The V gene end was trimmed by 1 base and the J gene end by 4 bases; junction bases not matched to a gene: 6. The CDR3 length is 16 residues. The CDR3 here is CASSEWGTGTADTQYF. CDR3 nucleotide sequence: TGTGCCAGCAGTGAATGGGGGACAGGGACCGCAGATACGCAGTATTTT.

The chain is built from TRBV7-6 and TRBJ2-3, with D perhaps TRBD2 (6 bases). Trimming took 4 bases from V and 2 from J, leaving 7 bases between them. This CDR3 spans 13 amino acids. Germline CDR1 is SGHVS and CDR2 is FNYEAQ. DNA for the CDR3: TGTGCCAGCAGCTGGGGGGACACAGATACGCAGTATTTT. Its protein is CASSWGDTDTQYF. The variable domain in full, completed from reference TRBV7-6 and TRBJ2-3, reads GAGVSQSPRYKVTKRGQDVALRCDPISGHVSLYWYRQALGQGPEFLTYFNYEAQQDKSGLPNDRFSAERPEGSISTLTIQRTEQRDSAMYRCASSWGDTDTQYFGPGTRLTVL.